The 19 T cell receptor beta chains below all came from one sample that was sequenced in a study of blood T cells in healthy people across ages. Primers used in a second PCR of roughly 6 to 11 cycles were a sample-barcoded 5' primer and a J-beta primer mix. TCRdb recomputed calls from the 5' RACE reads with MiXCR, one row per CDR3 protein. Of about 1.8 million distinct CDR3 sequences detected, around 50% appear once; the ten largest clones hold around 2.1%. The source material was blood. The receptors come from a woman in her forties in good health.

For the CDR3, the DNA is TGTGCCAGCAGCTTAGCGGACGGTCTTAACTACGAGCAGTACTTC. The encoded protein is CASSLADGLNYEQYF. This chain joins TRBV7-2 and TRBJ2-7; D uncertain. In germline, CDR1 is SGHTA, CDR2 FQGNSA. CDR3 length equals 15 residues. The V and J ends lost 0 bases and 3 bases respectively, with 12 bases between them.

CDR3 sequence reads: CAISGQGANNEQYF. CDR3 in DNA: TGTGCCATCAGTGGGCAGGGGGCTAACAATGAGCAGTACTTC. The chain recombines TRBV10-3 with TRBJ2-1, with 8 bases identical to TRBD1. The J call may be wrong; the DNA end is better matched by TRBJ2-7. Germline-derived CDR1 and CDR2 are ENHRY and SYGVKD. The CDR3 consists of 14 residues.

This clonotype has just a few counts. The chain is built from TRBV28 and TRBJ2-2, with TRBD2 matching 9 bases. Germline CDR1 is MDHEN and CDR2 is SYDVKM. J was trimmed by 6 bases and V by 3 bases; bases with no gene match: 8. This CDR3 region has 16 residues. DNA for the CDR3: TGTGCCAGCAGTTTGGACGCGGGGGGGATTTCCGGGGAGCTGTTTTTT. Its protein is CASSLDAGGISGELFF.

This rearrangement joins TRBV6-5 to TRBJ1-5; D unclear. There are 12 residues in the CDR3. Germline lookup yields CDR1 MNHEY and CDR2 SVGAGI. The V end lost 6 bases, the J end lost 4 bases, and 7 bases lay between the germline ends. Here the CDR3 DNA reads TGTGCCAGCAGGTCGGGGAATCAGCCCCAGCATTTT. The encoded protein is CASRSGNQPQHF.

This chain links TRBV15 with TRBJ2-4; 7 bases match TRBD2. The J call could be wrong; TRBJ2-7 is a better fit for the DNA end. Germline V gene lookup returns CDR1 LNHNV and CDR2 YYDKDF (reference sequence). The CDR3 runs 15 residues. CDR3 loop: CATSTGGTSSYEQYF. The CDR3 nucleotides read TGTGCCACCAGCACGGGAGGCACAAGCTCCTACGAGCAGTACTTC.

This chain connects TRBV20-1 to TRBJ2-1; possibly TRBD2 for D (6 bases). The CDR3 length is 12 residues. Germline V lookup: CDR1 DFQATT, CDR2 SNEGSKA (reference sequence). Trimming removed 6 bases from V and 3 bases from J, with 9 bases in between. CDR3 DNA: TGCAGTGCCTCGGACTACTACAATGAGCAGTTCTTC. Translating gives CSASDYYNEQFF.

The chain has TRBV19 and TRBJ2-7, with D possibly TRBD1 on 5 matching bases. There are 12 residues in the CDR3. Trimming took off 4 bases at V and 6 bases at J, with 10 bases between the two ends. CDR1 and CDR2 from the germline V gene are LNHDA and SQIVND (reference sequence). CDR3 sequence (DNA): TGTGCCAGTAGTACCCCAGGGTCCGAGCAGTACTTC. Protein sequence: CASSTPGSEQYF.

As concerns this clonotype: An end of the junction differs from the germline gene, which may be a read error. The V and J genes are TRBV6-6 and TRBJ1-2; a weak D match, TRBD1 (6 bases). Germline values: CDR1 MNHNY, CDR2 SVGAGI (reference sequence). This CDR3 comprises 14 residues. CDR3 bases: TGTGACAGCAGTCAGGCAGGGGAGGGCTATGGCTACACCTTC. This sequence encodes CDSSQAGEGYGYTF.

This clonotype was seen once. The junction departs from germline at one end; a sequencing error may be responsible. This chain connects TRBV5-1 to TRBJ2-7; TRBD1 agrees at 8 bases. The CDR3 sequence is 14 residues long. From germline, CDR1 is SGHRS and CDR2 YFSETQ. The CDR3 is CASSLARGLNERYF. The CDR3 DNA is TGCGCCAGCAGCTTGGCCAGGGGGCTGAACGAGCGGTACTTC.

The rearrangement uses TRBV28 and TRBJ1-2, with 8 bases matching TRBD1. Germline CDR1 reads MDHEN; CDR2 reads SYDVKM. Trimming removed 7 bases from V and 3 bases from J; junction bases left unmatched: 7. The CDR3 runs to 14 residues. The CDR3 spells CASTTGGNDYGYTF. CDR3 coding DNA: TGTGCCAGCACAACAGGGGGTAACGACTATGGCTACACCTTC.

With regard to this clonotype: At one end the junction does not follow the germline gene, possibly because of a read error. The rearrangement joins TRBV18 to TRBJ2-7; the D gene could be TRBD1 or TRBD2 (5 bases each). The J call is doubtful: the DNA matches TRBJ2-5 better. This CDR3 region has 16 residues. Per germline, CDR1 KGHSH and CDR2 LQKENI. CDR3 amino acids: CASPPQKDGTMKTQYF. The CDR3 DNA follows: TGTGCCAGCCCACCACAGAAGGACGGGACGATGAAGACCCAGTACTTC.

The chain combines TRBV12-5 with TRBJ2-5, with TRBD1 matching over 8 bases. TRBJ2-7 matches the DNA end more closely, so the J call is doubtful. The CDR3 is 16 residues long. The germline V gene has CDR1 LGHNT and CDR2 FRNRAP. CDR3 DNA sequence: TGTGCTAGTGGTTTGGCTAGGACAGGGAGTAACCACGAGCAGTACTTC. Translated: CASGLARTGSNHEQYF.

V and J are TRBV29-1 and TRBJ2-7; no definite D call. This CDR3 has 11 residues. Trimming cost V 4 bases and J 3 bases, with 7 bases left between them. Germline V lookup: CDR1 SQVTM, CDR2 ANQGSEA. The CDR3: CSVVSDYEQYF. In DNA, the CDR3 is TGCAGCGTTGTCAGCGACTACGAGCAGTACTTC.

This clonotype was counted only a few times. This chain uses TRBV5-1 with TRBJ2-1; unclear D gene. Germline CDR1 is SGHRS and CDR2 is YFSETQ. The CDR3 loop spans 15 amino acids. The ends were cut back, 1 base at V and 2 bases at J, with 10 bases in the middle. For the CDR3, the DNA is TGCGCCAGCAGCTTGCTTAGGGTTACCTACAATGAGCAGTTCTTC. The encoded protein is CASSLLRVTYNEQFF.

The chain recombines TRBV6-4 with TRBJ2-1; 12 bases match TRBD2. The CDR3 spans 17 residues. Germline assignment: CDR1 MRHNA and CDR2 SNTAGT. Losses at the gene ends were 0 bases for V and 7 bases for J; bases not matched to a gene: 7. CDR3 sequence (DNA): TGTGCCAGCAGTGACTCGATCCTAGCGGGGGGGAGGAATGAGCAGTTCTTC. Translated: CASSDSILAGGRNEQFF.

This clonotype showed up just a few times. V gene TRBV7-2 combines with J gene TRBJ2-1; the match to TRBD2 covers 8 bases. The CDR3 is made up of 17 amino acids. CDR1 is SGHTA and CDR2 is FQGNSA in the germline V gene. The trim removed 1 base at V and 0 bases at J, leaving 5 bases unmatched. CDR3 region: CASSLVRGLASYNEQFF. DNA for the CDR3: TGTGCCAGCAGCTTAGTGCGCGGACTAGCCTCCTACAATGAGCAGTTCTTC.

The chain recombines TRBV28 with TRBJ1-2; the D is unclear. V lost 7 bases to trimming and J lost 4 bases, with 10 bases between them. The germline V gene encodes CDR1 MDHEN and CDR2 SYDVKM. The CDR3 is 12 residues long. DNA of the CDR3: TGTGCCAGCACCCTAGAACCCTATGGCTACACCTTC. Protein sequence: CASTLEPYGYTF.

This chain joins TRBV25-1 and TRBJ2-3; 11 bases align to TRBD1. The CDR3 consists of 16 residues. Germline CDR1 reads MGHDK; CDR2 reads SYGVNS. V gave up 4 bases and J gave up 4 bases; unmatched junction bases: 7. As DNA, the CDR3 is TGTGCCAGCAGTGCCCCTTTGGGACAGGGGGCAGATACGCAGTATTTT. Translating gives CASSAPLGQGADTQYF.

The chain carries TRBV28 and TRBJ2-1; 7 nucleotides align to TRBD1. The germline V gene encodes CDR1 MDHEN and CDR2 SYDVKM. J was trimmed by 7 bases and V by 5 bases; bases with no gene match: 8. The CDR3 runs 14 residues. Written as DNA, the CDR3 is TGTGCCAGCAGTGTAAACCGCAGGGGGAATGAGCAGTTCTTC. Amino acids: CASSVNRRGNEQFF.